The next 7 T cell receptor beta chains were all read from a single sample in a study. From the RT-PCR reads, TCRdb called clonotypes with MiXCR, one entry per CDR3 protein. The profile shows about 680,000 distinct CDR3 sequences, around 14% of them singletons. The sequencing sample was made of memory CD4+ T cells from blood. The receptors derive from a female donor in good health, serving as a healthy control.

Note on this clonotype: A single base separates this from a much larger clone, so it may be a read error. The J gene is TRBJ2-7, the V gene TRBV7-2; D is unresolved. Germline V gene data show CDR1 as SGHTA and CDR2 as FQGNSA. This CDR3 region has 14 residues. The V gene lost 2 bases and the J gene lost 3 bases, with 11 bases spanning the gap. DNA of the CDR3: TGTGCCAGCAGCTTAAGCCAGTTCTTCTACGAGCAGTACTTC. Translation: CASSLSQFFYEQYF. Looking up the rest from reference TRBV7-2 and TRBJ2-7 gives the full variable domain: GAGVSQSPSNKVTEKGKDVELRCDPISGHTALYWYRQSLGQGLEFLIYFQGNSAPDKSGLPSDRFSAERTGGSVSTLTIQRTQQEDSAVYLCASSLSQFFYEQYFGPGTRLTVT.

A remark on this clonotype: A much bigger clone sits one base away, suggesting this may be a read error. Here the CDR3 reads CASSSGTSRETQYF. CDR3 nucleotides: TGTGCCAGCAGCTCAGGGACTAGCCGGGAGACCCAGTACTTC. The V and J genes are TRBV11-2 and TRBJ2-5, with 9 bases lining up with TRBD2. Germline V CDR1 and CDR2: SGHAT, FQNNGV. The V segment lost 4 bases and the J segment 5 bases; nucleotides outside the gene matches: 5. This CDR3 spans 14 amino acids.

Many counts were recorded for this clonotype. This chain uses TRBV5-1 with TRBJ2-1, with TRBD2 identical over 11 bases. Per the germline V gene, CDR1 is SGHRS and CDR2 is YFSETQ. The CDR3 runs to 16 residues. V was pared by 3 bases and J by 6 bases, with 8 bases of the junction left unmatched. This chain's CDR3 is CASSWGGGLAVNEQFF. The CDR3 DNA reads TGCGCCAGCAGCTGGGGGGGGGGACTAGCGGTCAATGAGCAGTTCTTC.

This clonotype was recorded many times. The CDR3 sequence: CASSRDRTETQYF. Here the CDR3 DNA reads TGTGCCAGCAGTCGGGACAGAACAGAGACCCAGTACTTC. The gene calls are TRBV12-3 or TRBV12-4 and TRBJ2-5; 7 positions match TRBD1. The CDR3 extends over 13 amino acids. J was trimmed by 4 bases and V by 5 bases; bases with no gene match: 4.

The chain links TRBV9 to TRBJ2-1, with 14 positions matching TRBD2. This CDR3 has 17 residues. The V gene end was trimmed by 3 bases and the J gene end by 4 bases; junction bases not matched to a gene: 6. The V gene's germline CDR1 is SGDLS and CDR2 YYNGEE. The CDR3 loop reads CASSGGLAGGSYNEQFF. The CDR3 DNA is TGTGCCAGCAGCGGAGGACTAGCGGGAGGTTCATACAATGAGCAGTTCTTC.

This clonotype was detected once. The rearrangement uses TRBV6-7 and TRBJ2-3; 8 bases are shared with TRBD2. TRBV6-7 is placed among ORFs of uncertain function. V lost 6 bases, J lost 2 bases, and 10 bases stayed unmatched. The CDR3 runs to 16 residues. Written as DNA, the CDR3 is TGTGCCAGCAGGGGAAGAAGCGGGAGATCCACAGATACGCAGTATTTT. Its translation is CASRGRSGRSTDTQYF.

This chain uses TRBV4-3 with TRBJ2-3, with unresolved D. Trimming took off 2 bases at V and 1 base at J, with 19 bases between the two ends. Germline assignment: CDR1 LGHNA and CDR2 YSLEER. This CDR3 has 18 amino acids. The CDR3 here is CASSQHRISRWGTDTQYF. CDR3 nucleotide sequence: TGCGCCAGCAGCCAACATCGCATCTCACGGTGGGGCACAGATACGCAGTATTTT.